This passage covers 6 T cell receptor beta chains from one sample sequenced in a study of blood T cell repertoires in COVID-19. The assay was immunoSEQ multiplex PCR, and TCRdb's table has in-frame clones only and misses some. Here the sample spans 250,000 to 350,000 clones, 85% to 90% being singletons. The sequenced sample was PBMCs or T cells enriched from blood (not recorded which). The receptor source for this set is a woman aged 18 to 35 who had recovered from COVID-19.

The chain carries TRBV10-1 and TRBJ2-1, with 12 bases lining up with TRBD1. The CDR3 sequence is 18 residues long. CDR1 is WNHNN, CDR2 SYGVQD, per germline (reference sequence). Trimming took 0 bases from V and 8 from J; bases not matched to a gene: 11. In nucleotides, the CDR3 is TGCGCCAGCAGTGAGTCAACGCTGGGACAGGGGGCTTGGTATGAGCAGTTCTTC. Translated, it gives CASSESTLGQGAWYEQFF.

The CDR3 here is CASSLDRAGEKLFF. CDR3 DNA: TGTGCCAGCAGCTTGGACAGGGCGGGTGAAAAACTGTTTTTT. V is TRBV5-5 and J is TRBJ1-4; a possible D gene is TRBD1 (6 bases). Trimming cost V 0 bases and J 7 bases, with 10 bases left between them. The V gene's germline CDR1 is SGHKS and CDR2 YYEKEE (reference sequence). CDR3 length equals 14 residues.

This chain links TRBV10-3 with TRBJ2-5; 8 bases fit TRBD2. V lost 6 bases, J lost 5 bases, and 11 bases stayed unmatched. The CDR3 covers 15 residues. CDR1 is ENHRY and CDR2 is SYGVKD in the germline V gene. Written as DNA, the CDR3 is TGTGCCATCAGCCTCCAGAGGACTAGCCGGGAGACCCAGTACTTC. Translation: CAISLQRTSRETQYF.

The chain employs TRBV5-6 and TRBJ1-2; 7 nucleotides line up with TRBD1. Germline V gene lookup returns CDR1 SGHDT and CDR2 YYEEEE. This CDR3 comprises 14 residues. Trimming took 0 bases from V and 4 from J; bases not matched to a gene: 3. The CDR3 coding sequence is TGTGCCAGCAGCTTGGCAGACAGGGTCTATGGCTACACCTTC. Translation gives CASSLADRVYGYTF.

The rearrangement joins TRBV19 to TRBJ2-7; 7 positions match TRBD2. V dropped 5 bases and J dropped 3; count of bases not matched to a gene: 1. The V gene's germline CDR1 is LNHDA and CDR2 SQIVND (reference sequence). This CDR3 region has 12 residues. CDR3 loop: CASSASGYEQYF. CDR3 coding DNA: TGTGCCAGTAGTGCTAGCGGCTACGAGCAGTACTTC. Complete variable domain (other parts from reference TRBV19 and TRBJ2-7): DGGITQSPKYLFRKEGQNVTLSCEQNLNHDAMYWYRQDPGQGLRLIYYSQIVNDFQKGDIAEGYSVSREKKESFPLTVTSAQKNPTAFYLCASSASGYEQYFGPGTRLTVT.

The gene calls are TRBV5-1 and TRBJ2-7; D is possibly TRBD2 (6 bases). CDR3 length: 15 residues. With 4 bases removed from V and 0 bases from J, the gap between germline ends came to 14 bases. Germline CDR1 reads SGHRS; CDR2 reads YFSETQ. The CDR3 loop is CASSPGTSTSYEQYF. CDR3 nucleotide sequence: TGCGCCAGCAGCCCCGGGACTTCCACCTCCTACGAGCAGTACTTC.